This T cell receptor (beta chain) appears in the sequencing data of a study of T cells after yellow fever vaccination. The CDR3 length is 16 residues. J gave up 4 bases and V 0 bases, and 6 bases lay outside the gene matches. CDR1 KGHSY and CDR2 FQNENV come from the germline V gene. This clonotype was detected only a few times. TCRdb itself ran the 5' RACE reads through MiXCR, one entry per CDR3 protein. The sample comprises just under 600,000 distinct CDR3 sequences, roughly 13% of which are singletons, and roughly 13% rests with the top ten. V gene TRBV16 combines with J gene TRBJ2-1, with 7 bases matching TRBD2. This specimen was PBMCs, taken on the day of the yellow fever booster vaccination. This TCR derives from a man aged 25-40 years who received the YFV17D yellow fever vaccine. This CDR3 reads CASSQSASGIYNEQFF. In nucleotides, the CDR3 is TGTGCCAGCAGCCAATCAGCAAGCGGGATTTACAATGAGCAGTTCTTC. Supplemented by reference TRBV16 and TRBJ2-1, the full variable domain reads GEEVAQTPKHLVRGEGQKAKLYCAPIKGHSYVFWYQQVLKNEFKFLISFQNENVFDETGMPKERFSAKCLPNSPCSLEIQATKLEDSAVYFCASSQSASGIYNEQFFGPGTRLTVL.